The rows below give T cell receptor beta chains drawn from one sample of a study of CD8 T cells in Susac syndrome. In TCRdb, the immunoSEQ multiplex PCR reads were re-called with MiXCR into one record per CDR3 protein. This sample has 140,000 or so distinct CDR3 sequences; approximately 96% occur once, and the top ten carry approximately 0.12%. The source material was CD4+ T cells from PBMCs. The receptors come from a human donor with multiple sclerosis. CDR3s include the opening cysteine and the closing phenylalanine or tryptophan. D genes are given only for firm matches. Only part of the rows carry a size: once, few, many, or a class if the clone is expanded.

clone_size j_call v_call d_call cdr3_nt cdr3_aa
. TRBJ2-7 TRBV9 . TGTGCCAGCAGCACCGATTGGGGGGCCGAGCAGTACTTC CASSTDWGAEQYF
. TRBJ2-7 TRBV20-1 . TGCAGTGCAGAGGACCGCCGCCAGTACTTC CSAEDRRQYF
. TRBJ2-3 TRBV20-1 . TGCAGTGCTAGAGTCGCTGGACAGCGTGCAGATACGCAGTATTTT CSARVAGQRADTQYF
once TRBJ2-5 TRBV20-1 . TGCAGTGCTAGAGATCGGCAGGGTTGGGGTGAGACCCAGTACTTC CSARDRQGWGETQYF
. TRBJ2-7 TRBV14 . TGTGCCAGCAGTCTAACAGGGAAAAGTTCCTACGAGCAGTACTTC CASSLTGKSSYEQYF
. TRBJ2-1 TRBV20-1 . TGCAGTGCTACCTCCTACAATGAGCAGTTCTTC CSATSYNEQFF
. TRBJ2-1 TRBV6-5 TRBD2 TGTGCCAGCAGTTACTCGACTAGCGAGCATGAGCAGTTCTTC CASSYSTSEHEQFF
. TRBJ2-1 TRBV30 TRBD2 TGTGCCTGGAGTGCGGGGGGGCCACACAATGAGCAGTTCTTC CAWSAGGPHNEQFF
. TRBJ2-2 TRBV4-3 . TGCGCCAGCAGCCAAGAATCCCAGGGCCAAACCGGGGAGCTGTTTTTT CASSQESQGQTGELFF
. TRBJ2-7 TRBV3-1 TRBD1 TGTGCCAGCAGCCCGAAGAGGGACAGGGCCTACGAGCAGTACTTC CASSPKRDRAYEQYF